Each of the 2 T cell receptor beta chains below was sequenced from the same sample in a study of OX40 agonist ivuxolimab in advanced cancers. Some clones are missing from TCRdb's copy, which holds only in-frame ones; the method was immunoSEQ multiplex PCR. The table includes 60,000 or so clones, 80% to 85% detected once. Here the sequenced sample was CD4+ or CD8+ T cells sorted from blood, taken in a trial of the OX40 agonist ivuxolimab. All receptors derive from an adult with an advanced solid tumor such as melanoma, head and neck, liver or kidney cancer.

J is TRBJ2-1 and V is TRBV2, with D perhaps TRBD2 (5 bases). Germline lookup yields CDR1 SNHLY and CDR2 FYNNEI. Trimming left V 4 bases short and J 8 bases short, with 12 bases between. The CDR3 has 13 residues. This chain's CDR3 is CASSGLAADEQFF. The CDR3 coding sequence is TGTGCCAGCAGTGGTCTAGCAGCGGATGAGCAGTTCTTC.

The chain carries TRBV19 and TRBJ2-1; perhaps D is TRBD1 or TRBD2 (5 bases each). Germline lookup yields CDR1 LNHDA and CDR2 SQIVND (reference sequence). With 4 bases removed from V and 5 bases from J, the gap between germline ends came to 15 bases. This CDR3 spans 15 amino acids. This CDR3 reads CASSTRTGQNNEQFF. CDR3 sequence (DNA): TGTGCCAGTAGTACTAGGACTGGACAAAACAATGAGCAGTTCTTC. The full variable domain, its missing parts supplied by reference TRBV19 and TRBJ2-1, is DGGITQSPKYLFRKEGQNVTLSCEQNLNHDAMYWYRQDPGQGLRLIYYSQIVNDFQKGDIAEGYSVSREKKESFPLTVTSAQKNPTAFYLCASSTRTGQNNEQFFGPGTRLTVL.